Listed below are T cell receptor beta chains from one sample, sequenced in a study of identical twins. MiXCR was run by TCRdb on the 5' RACE reads, yielding one entry per CDR3 protein. The repertoire holds 450,000 or so distinct CDR3 sequences, roughly 26% seen once, with roughly 2.8% in the top ten. These sequences were also reported in another study, on T cells expressing NK-cell markers.

What was sequenced was CD4+ T cells sorted from blood. Receptors were obtained from a young woman in good health. The CDR3 runs from the conserved cysteine through the conserved F or W. A D gene is named only where the DNA matches it firmly. Size is omitted from some rows. Given values are once, few, many or a class for expanded clones.

TRBJ2-1 | . | . | TRBV3-1 | TGTGCCAGCAGCCGCCAGCCTAGCGCGCGTGAGCAGTTCTTC | CASSRQPSAREQFF
TRBJ2-5 | . | . | TRBV7-2 | TGTGCCAGCAGCCTTCAGGGGTTTGAGACCCAGTACTTC | CASSLQGFETQYF
TRBJ2-1 | . | TRBD2 | TRBV3-1 | TGTGCCAGCAGCCTGACTAGCGGGGGGGCCAATGAGCAGTTCTTC | CASSLTSGGANEQFF
TRBJ2-7 | few | TRBD1 | TRBV5-1 | TGCGCCAGCAGCTTGGGGACAGGGGAGTACGAGCAGTACTTC | CASSLGTGEYEQYF
TRBJ1-4 | . | . | TRBV4-1 | TGCGCCAGCAGCCGGGCGGGCAGGAATGAAAAACTGTTTTTT | CASSRAGRNEKLFF
TRBJ2-2 | . | TRBD2 | TRBV4-3 | TGCGCCAGCAGCCAAGAATCAAGCGGGAACGGGGAGCTGTTTTTT | CASSQESSGNGELFF
TRBJ2-7 | few | . | TRBV5-1 | TGCGCCAGCAGCTTTCGGTTCCTGGACGAGCAGTACTTC | CASSFRFLDEQYF
TRBJ2-6 | few | . | TRBV10-3 | TGTGCCACCACTTCGGACAGCTCTGGGGCCAACGTCCTGACTTTC | CATTSDSSGANVLTF
TRBJ2-1 | . | TRBD1 | TRBV19 | TGTGCCAGTACCGCGGACAGGGCTTCCTACAATGAGCAGTTCTTC | CASTADRASYNEQFF
TRBJ2-2 | . | . | TRBV3-1 | TGTGCCAGCAGCCAAGTGAGGGTCGGGGAGCTGTTTTTT | CASSQVRVGELFF
TRBJ2-3 | . | . | TRBV7-2 | TGTGCCAGCAGCTTGGACGGGAACACAGATACGCAGTATTTT | CASSLDGNTDTQYF
TRBJ2-7 | few | . | TRBV20-1 | TGCAGTGCTAGGAGGACCCCGGACAGCCACGAGCAGTACTTC | CSARRTPDSHEQYF
TRBJ2-7 | few | TRBD2 | TRBV6-1 | TGTGCCAGCTGCTTAGGAGCCAAGCTAGCGGCCTACTACGAGCAGTACTTC | CASCLGAKLAAYYEQYF
TRBJ2-7 | few | . | TRBV29-1 | TGCAGCGTTGAGGGCGCGGGACCCCTTGACCTTTACGAGCAGTACTTC | CSVEGAGPLDLYEQYF
TRBJ2-5 | few | . | TRBV7-8 | TGTGCCAGCAGCTTAGTGCCGAGGGGACAAGAGACCCAGTACTTC | CASSLVPRGQETQYF
TRBJ2-7 | many | . | TRBV2 | TGTGCCAGCAGTGACAACTACGAGCAGTACTTC | CASSDNYEQYF
TRBJ2-5 | . | TRBD2 | TRBV2 | TGTGCCATCGTACCTAGCGGGCGAGAGACCCAGTACTTC | CAIVPSGRETQYF
TRBJ2-6 | . | . | TRBV6-5 | TGTGCCAGCAGTTACGGGGGGGCACCATCTGGGGCCAACGTCCTGACTTTC | CASSYGGAPSGANVLTF
TRBJ2-7 | . | TRBD1 | TRBV20-1 | TGCAGTGCTAGAGGTGCAGGGGGCAGCGAGCAGTACTTC | CSARGAGGSEQYF
TRBJ1-1 | . | . | TRBV15 | TGTGCCACCAGCAGAGATTTGGGGAACACTGAAGCTTTCTTT | CATSRDLGNTEAFF
TRBJ2-5 | . | . | TRBV5-1 | TGCGCCAGCAGCTTGGACGAGGAGGGGGGGAACGGAGAGACCCAGTACTTC | CASSLDEEGGNGETQYF
TRBJ2-7 | once | . | TRBV12-5 | TGTGCTAGTGCCACGGGGGTATTTTACGAGCAGTACTTC | CASATGVFYEQYF
TRBJ1-3 | . | . | TRBV5-5 | TGTGCCAGCAGCTTAACGGATTCGGGCGGAAACACCATATATTTT | CASSLTDSGGNTIYF
TRBJ2-5 | . | . | TRBV6-1 | TGTGCCAGCAGGTCAGGGACGCTTAGGGGAGAGACCCAGTACTTC | CASRSGTLRGETQYF
TRBJ2-7 | . | . | TRBV7-9 | TGTGCCAGCAGCTCAGGACAGCTCGAGGCCTACGAGCAGTACTTC | CASSSGQLEAYEQYF
TRBJ2-7 | few | TRBD2 | TRBV7-2 | TGTGCCAGCAGCATAGTAGCGGGAGGGACCTACGAGCAGTACTTC | CASSIVAGGTYEQYF
TRBJ2-3 | . | . | TRBV9 | TGTGCCAGCAGGGCCGGGACTAGCACAGATACGCAGTATTTT | CASRAGTSTDTQYF
TRBJ2-3 | . | . | TRBV5-1 | TGCGCCAGCAGCTCAAATAGATACACAGATACGCAGTATTTT | CASSSNRYTDTQYF
TRBJ2-2 | . | . | TRBV7-9 | TGTGCCAGCAGCCCCCTTACCGGGGAGCTGTTTTTT | CASSPLTGELFF
TRBJ1-2 | . | . | TRBV6-2/TRBV6-3 | TGTGCCAGCAGAACGACTTCCACCCATGGCTACACCTTC | CASRTTSTHGYTF
TRBJ2-5 | few | TRBD1 | TRBV5-1 | TGCGCCAGCAGCTCGGGACAGGGAAAGACCCAGTACTTC | CASSSGQGKTQYF
TRBJ2-7 | . | . | TRBV27 | TGTGCCAGCAGTAAGGGGGTTGTCTCCTACGAGCAGTACTTC | CASSKGVVSYEQYF
TRBJ2-5 | . | . | TRBV24-1 | TGTGCCACCAGTGACCCACCCCCCTCGACCCAGTACTTC | CATSDPPPSTQYF
TRBJ2-7 | few | . | TRBV4-2 | TGTGCCAGCAGCCAATTATCCGATGGGGAGCAGTACTTC | CASSQLSDGEQYF
TRBJ2-5 | few | . | TRBV12-3/TRBV12-4 | TGTGCCAGCAGCCACGACGGAGGGACCCAGTACTTC | CASSHDGGTQYF
TRBJ2-7 | . | . | TRBV4-3 | TGCGCCAGCAGCCAAAGGCCGGGTGATTCCTACGAGCAGTACTTC | CASSQRPGDSYEQYF
TRBJ2-1 | . | . | TRBV10-1 | TGCGCCAGCAGCCGGGCGGGTCCCTCCTACAATGAGCAGTTCTTC | CASSRAGPSYNEQFF
TRBJ2-3 | few | . | TRBV29-1 | TGCAGCGTGGGGGGAGGAACCGGCACAGATACGCAGTATTTT | CSVGGGTGTDTQYF
TRBJ1-1 | . | TRBD1 | TRBV5-1 | TGCGCCAGCCGACTCGGACAGGGGGCCACTGAAGCTTTCTTT | CASRLGQGATEAFF
TRBJ2-4 | few | . | TRBV25-1 | TGTGCCAGCAGTGAACCCGGAGCCAAAAACATTCAGTACTTC | CASSEPGAKNIQYF